These 27 T cell receptor beta chains were sequenced from one sample in a study of regulatory T cells in long-lasting Graves disease. Libraries of TCR beta came from iRepertoire HTBI primers plus Arm-PCR of CDR3 regions. TCRdb analysed the multiplex PCR reads with MiXCR anew, one entry per CDR3 protein. The sample shows about 470,000 distinct CDR3 sequences, roughly 20% of them seen only once. Regarding time point: persistent/refractory GD, antithyroid drugs over 5 years with positive TRAb. From PBMCs, RNA was extracted and then used to make the TCR library. Sequencing used peripheral blood mononuclear cells (PBMCs), obtained when the disease was refractory, from a patient treated with antithyroid drugs. Every receptor here comes from a female donor with Graves disease.

The genes are TRBV5-6 and TRBJ2-5; 10 bases fit TRBD2. Trimming cost V 3 bases and J 5 bases; bases outside gene matches: 16. CDR1 SGHDT and CDR2 YYEEEE come from the germline V gene. CDR3 length equals 18 residues. The CDR3 bases are TGTGCCAGCAGCTGGAGGTTCCTAGCGGGAGTGCAAAGGGAGACCCAGTACTTC. This gives the protein CASSWRFLAGVQRETQYF.

The chain recombines TRBV7-9 with TRBJ1-5; 7 bases align to TRBD1. After removal of 7 bases from V and 1 base from J, the junction contained 7 bases not matched to a gene. Germline lookup yields CDR1 SEHNR and CDR2 FQNEAQ (reference sequence). This CDR3 is built from 15 residues. The CDR3 region has the DNA TGTGCCAGCACCAAACAGGGGATCAGCAATCAGCCCCAGCATTTT. Translating it yields CASTKQGISNQPQHF.

The CDR3 coding sequence is TGTGCCTGGGTCGGACAGGGAAGCTATGGCTACACCTTC. Encoded protein: CAWVGQGSYGYTF. V is TRBV30 and J is TRBJ1-2, with 8 bases identical to TRBD1. V lost 5 bases to trimming and J lost 4 bases; unmatched junction nucleotides: 6. This CDR3 contains 13 residues. CDR1 is GTSNPN and CDR2 is SVGIG in the germline V gene (reference sequence).

The chain recombines TRBV11-2 with TRBJ1-5; D is perhaps TRBD1 (5 bases). Per germline, CDR1 SGHAT and CDR2 FQNNGV. V shed 5 bases and J shed 0 bases, with 17 bases lying between them. The CDR3 runs to 17 residues. CDR3 in DNA: TGTGCCAGCAGCGTGGATGGGGGGGATTATAGCAATCAGCCCCAGCATTTT. Its protein product is CASSVDGGDYSNQPQHF.

This sequence joins TRBV9 and TRBJ2-7, with D perhaps matching TRBD1 or TRBD2 (7 bases each). The germline V and J ends were trimmed by 2 bases and 5 bases, with 17 bases remaining between them. Germline CDR1 is SGDLS and CDR2 is YYNGEE. The CDR3 length is 15 residues. The DNA of the CDR3 is TGTGCCAGCAGCGTGGGGGGGAGGGGGCTTCACGAGCAGTACTTC. This gives the protein CASSVGGRGLHEQYF.

This clonotype was counted ten times or more. V usage is TRBV6-9 and J usage is TRBJ1-5, with unresolved D. This CDR3 has 13 residues. Trimming pared 2 bases from V and 5 bases from J, leaving 7 bases between. The germline gives CDR1 MNHGY, CDR2 SVAAGI. The CDR3 DNA reads as TGTGCCAGCAGTTATCGGACTGATCAGCCCCAGCATTTT. This encodes CASSYRTDQPQHF.

The chain uses TRBV25-1 and TRBJ2-4; D possibly matches TRBD1 or TRBD2 (5 bases each). Germline loops: CDR1 MGHDK, CDR2 SYGVNS. The CDR3 covers 13 residues. Trimming shortened V by 6 bases and J by 7 bases, and 13 bases separated the two germline ends. The CDR3 reads CASSDPGSNIQYF. The CDR3 DNA is TGTGCCAGCAGCGATCCAGGGAGCAACATTCAGTACTTC.

This clonotype has a count of ten or more. The chain uses TRBV30 and TRBJ1-2; 7 nucleotides match TRBD1. The CDR3 extends over 12 amino acids. Germline lookup yields CDR1 GTSNPN and CDR2 SVGIG (reference sequence). The junction had 4 bases not matched to a gene; V was cut back by 2 bases and J by 7 bases. The CDR3 reads CAWSTGEAGYTF. CDR3 nucleotides: TGTGCCTGGAGTACAGGGGAGGCTGGCTACACCTTC.

The CDR3 is CASSSQGARAKNIQYF. CDR3 coding DNA: TGTGCCAGCAGCTCACAGGGGGCGCGAGCCAAAAACATTCAGTACTTC. This sequence joins TRBV7-9 and TRBJ2-4, with 9 positions matching TRBD1. CDR3 size: 16 residues. V shed 4 bases and J 0 bases; nucleotides not matched to a gene: 4. The germline V gene encodes CDR1 SEHNR and CDR2 FQNEAQ (reference sequence).

The chain employs TRBV28 and TRBJ2-7; the D gene is possibly TRBD1 (5 bases). Germline V gene lookup returns CDR1 MDHEN and CDR2 SYDVKM. V dropped 6 bases and J dropped 0 bases, with 21 bases sitting between them. This CDR3 is 17 amino acids long. CDR3 DNA: TGTGCCAGCAGCCCCGACCCTAGAGAAGGGGACTCCTACGAGCAGTACTTC. This encodes CASSPDPREGDSYEQYF. Looking up the rest from reference TRBV28 and TRBJ2-7 gives the full variable domain: DVKVTQSSRYLVKRTGEKVFLECVQDMDHENMFWYRQDPGLGLRLIYFSYDVKMKEKGDIPEGYSVSREKKERFSLILESASTNQTSMYLCASSPDPREGDSYEQYFGPGTRLTVT.

J is TRBJ2-4 and V is TRBV5-5, with TRBD1 matching 12 bases. The germline V gene has CDR1 SGHKS and CDR2 YYEKEE (reference sequence). This CDR3 contains 16 residues. With V trimmed by 4 bases and J by 5 bases, 7 bases remained unmatched. The CDR3 region has the DNA TGTGCCAGCAGCCCAGGGACAGGGGGCCTCCAAAACATTCAGTACTTC. This sequence encodes CASSPGTGGLQNIQYF.

The chain recombines TRBV7-9 with TRBJ1-1; D is unresolved. The CDR3 totals 9 residues. From germline, CDR1 is SEHNR and CDR2 FQNEAQ (reference sequence). Trimming took 5 bases from V and 6 from J, leaving 1 base between them. The CDR3 loop reads CASSPEAFF. CDR3 nucleotide sequence: TGTGCCAGCAGCCCTGAAGCTTTCTTT.

This clonotype was observed a handful of times. The chain has TRBV9 and TRBJ1-1, with D uncertain. The CDR3 extends over 13 amino acids. From germline, CDR1 is SGDLS and CDR2 YYNGEE. The V gene lost 0 bases and the J gene lost 3 bases, with 6 bases spanning the gap. In DNA, the CDR3 is TGTGCCAGCAGCGTAGCCGAGGACACTGAAGCTTTCTTT. This codes for CASSVAEDTEAFF.

Only a few counts were recorded for this clonotype. This chain links TRBV25-1 with TRBJ1-1; D is undetermined. Germline CDR1 MGHDK, CDR2 SYGVNS. Trimming pared 6 bases from V and 0 bases from J, leaving 11 bases between. The CDR3 sequence is 14 residues long. The chain's CDR3 is CASSEVDLNTEAFF. The CDR3 DNA follows: TGTGCCAGCAGCGAAGTAGACTTGAACACTGAAGCTTTCTTT.

This clonotype was counted many times. The chain combines TRBV6-1 with TRBJ2-4, with a weak D call TRBD1 (5 bases). Trimming cost V 5 bases and J 8 bases, with 13 bases left between them. CDR3 size: 13 residues. The germline CDR1 and CDR2 sequences are MNHNS and SASEGT. The CDR3 DNA is TGTGCCAGCAGTCGAAGACAGTGGGACATTCAGTACTTC. Translating it yields CASSRRQWDIQYF.

This clonotype was observed a few times. The junction differs from germline at one of its ends, possibly a read error. For the CDR3, the DNA is TGCAGCGCCGGAGGGGGGATTGGCACCGATACGCAGTATTTT. Its protein is CSAGGGIGTDTQYF. The genes are TRBV29-1 and TRBJ2-3; D possibly matches TRBD1 or TRBD2 (6 bases each). Germline loops: CDR1 SQVTM, CDR2 ANQGSEA. This CDR3 region has 14 residues.

In this sample, this clonotype turned up many times. This chain links TRBV11-2 with TRBJ2-7; TRBD2 matches at 13 bases. The germline gives CDR1 SGHAT, CDR2 FQNNGV. The ends lost 7 bases at V and 4 bases at J; junction bases unmatched: 13. The CDR3 spans 17 residues. CDR3 residues: CASKSLRTSGSSYEQYF. CDR3 nucleotide sequence: TGTGCCAGCAAGAGTCTTCGGACTAGCGGGAGTTCTTACGAGCAGTACTTC.

This clonotype came up a few times. The chain uses TRBV29-1 and TRBJ2-5, with 7 bases identical to TRBD2. The end of the DNA fits TRBJ2-1 better, so the J call may be wrong. The CDR3 length is 15 residues. From germline, CDR1 is SQVTM and CDR2 ANQGSEA. The chain's CDR3 is CSGGGGGRAFNEQFF. CDR3 nucleotide sequence: TGCAGCGGGGGGGGAGGAGGGAGGGCCTTCAATGAGCAGTTCTTC.

This clonotype came up a few times. The chain uses TRBV29-1 and TRBJ2-7; no reliable D call. This CDR3 spans 14 amino acids. With 3 bases removed from V and 7 bases from J, the gap between germline ends came to 19 bases. Germline loops: CDR1 SQVTM, CDR2 ANQGSEA. The CDR3 coding sequence is TGCAGCGTTGACAGGAAGGGCTCCTACGGGGAGCAGTACTTC. Translation: CSVDRKGSYGEQYF.

This clonotype was seen only a few times. The chain joins TRBV2 to TRBJ2-1, with 11 bases identical to TRBD2. The CDR3 is 15 amino acids. J gave up 9 bases and V 3 bases, and 7 bases lay outside the gene matches. Per the germline V gene, CDR1 is SNHLY and CDR2 is FYNNEI. DNA of the CDR3: TGTGCCAGCAGTGATCTAGCGGGAGGTTTGGGTGAGCAGTTCTTC. Encoded protein: CASSDLAGGLGEQFF.

Concerning this clonotype: Since a much larger clone is just one base distant, this may be a read error. The V and J genes are TRBV12-3 or TRBV12-4 and TRBJ1-6; no definite D call. The CDR3 covers 14 residues. Trimming left V 11 bases short and J 9 bases short, with 20 bases between. CDR3 sequence reads: CARTREGTSSPLHF. CDR3 nucleotide sequence: TGTGCCCGCACCCGGGAGGGAACGTCTTCACCCCTCCACTTT.

On this clonotype itself: A single base separates this from a much larger clone, so it may be a read error. The rearrangement uses TRBV14 and TRBJ2-7; D may match TRBD1 or TRBD2 (5 bases each). The V and J ends lost 3 bases and 3 bases respectively, with 9 bases between them. CDR1 and CDR2 from the germline V gene are SGHDN and FVKESK. CDR3 size: 13 residues. Here the CDR3 reads CASSHRDGYEQYF. The CDR3 DNA follows: TGTGCCAGCAGCCACCGGGACGGCTACGAGCAGTACTTC.

This clonotype was picked up many times. Its ends do not fully match the called genes, so a read error is possible. The chain couples TRBV10-3 to TRBJ2-7, with D possibly matching TRBD1 (5 bases). Germline assignment: CDR1 ENHRY and CDR2 SYGVKD. This CDR3 is 15 amino acids long. The DNA of the CDR3 is TGTGCCATCAGTCAGTCTCAGGGTTTCTCCTACGAGCAGTACTTC. Residues: CAISQSQGFSYEQYF.

The V call is TRBV7-8, the J call TRBJ2-2, with TRBD2 matching 11 bases. The CDR3 extends over 19 amino acids. Germline-derived CDR1 and CDR2 are SGHVS and FQNEAQ. With V trimmed by 0 bases and J by 3 bases, 9 bases remained unmatched. This CDR3 is CASSLAPATSGRDTGELFF. The DNA for the CDR3 is TGTGCCAGCAGCTTAGCGCCTGCTACTAGCGGGAGAGACACCGGGGAGCTGTTTTTT. Supplemented by reference TRBV7-8 and TRBJ2-2, the full variable domain reads GAGVSQSPRYKVAKRGQDVALRCDPISGHVSLFWYQQALGQGPEFLTYFQNEAQLDKSGLPSDRFFAERPEGSVSTLKIQRTQQEDSAVYLCASSLAPATSGRDTGELFFGEGSRLTVL.

CDR3 sequence reads: CSARDQGWVNTEAFF. The CDR3 DNA sequence: TGCAGTGCTAGAGATCAAGGGTGGGTGAACACTGAAGCTTTCTTT. This rearrangement joins TRBV20-1 to TRBJ1-1, with no clear D. Trimming stripped 0 bases from V and 0 bases from J, with 11 bases between. Per germline, CDR1 DFQATT and CDR2 SNEGSKA (reference sequence). The CDR3 loop spans 15 amino acids.

This clonotype has at least ten counts. The J gene is TRBJ2-7, the V gene TRBV11-2; D call uncertain. CDR1 and CDR2 (germline): SGHAT, FQNNGV. Between the trimmed V and J ends, which lost 2 bases and 2 bases, there was a span of 7 bases. This CDR3 contains 13 residues. The CDR3 DNA reads TGTGCCAGCAGCTTAACCCCCACCTACGAGCAGTACTTC. Protein: CASSLTPTYEQYF.

V gene TRBV10-1 combines with J gene TRBJ2-2; 8 bases are shared with TRBD2. Germline assignment: CDR1 WNHNN and CDR2 SYGVQD (reference sequence). The trim removed 0 bases at V and 5 bases at J, leaving 2 bases unmatched. This CDR3 has 15 residues. The CDR3 protein is CASSESVAGTGELFF. As DNA, the CDR3 is TGCGCCAGCAGTGAGTCGGTAGCGGGAACCGGGGAGCTGTTTTTT.